This T cell receptor (beta chain) was observed in a study of regulatory T cells in long-lasting Graves disease. The CDR3 contains 15 residues. V was cut by 0 bases and J by 3 bases, with 12 bases left in between. Germline CDR1 MNHEY, CDR2 SVGEGT. Construction of TCR beta libraries relied on iRepertoire HTBI primers and on Arm-PCR targeting CDR3 regions. TCRdb re-analysed the multiplex PCR reads in MiXCR, keeping a single row per CDR3 protein. The sample records about 660,000 distinct CDR3 sequences, roughly 30% being singletons. Concerning this clonotype: Its antigen remains unidentified.

Documented time point: persistent/refractory GD, antithyroid drugs over 5 years with positive TRAb. Construction of the TCR library relied on RNA isolated from PBMCs. Peripheral blood, nine milliliters of it, was drawn into EDTA tubes. Study results and caveats: Fewer public clonotypes were shared by new patients (around 1,000) than by persistent patients (approximately 2,700).

The source material was peripheral blood mononuclear cells (PBMCs), sampled when the disease was refractory, from a patient treated with antithyroid drugs. This clonotype originated in a female donor with Graves disease. This chain joins TRBV6-2 or TRBV6-3 and TRBJ2-7; D might be TRBD1 (6 bases). CDR3 sequence: CASSYSQGPLYEQYF. CDR3 nucleotide sequence: TGTGCCAGCAGTTACTCACAGGGACCGCTCTACGAGCAGTACTTC.